The 16 T cell receptor beta chains in this list originate from one sample, sequenced in a study of cytomegalovirus exposure and HLA in healthy donors. Amplification used 60 Vbeta primers and 13 Jbeta primers. Method: immunoSEQ multiplex PCR; TCRdb's copy keeps in-frame clones and lacks some. The sample shows 100,000 to 150,000 clones, roughly four fifths of them seen only once. The sequencing sample was made of PBMCs. The receptors derive from a boy between 2 and 15 years old in good health and CMV-seronegative.

This clone showed up just a few times. In nucleotides, the CDR3 is TGCGCCAGCACCCTTGCGGGACAGTATGGCTACACCTTC. It codes for CASTLAGQYGYTF. The V call is TRBV5-1, the J call TRBJ1-2; the match to TRBD1 covers 7 bases. Germline assignment: CDR1 SGHRS and CDR2 YFSETQ. The CDR3 loop spans 13 amino acids. V was pared by 6 bases and J by 5 bases, with 7 bases of the junction left unmatched.

The chain couples TRBV13 to TRBJ2-5; tentatively, D is TRBD1 (5 bases). Germline-derived CDR1 and CDR2 are PRHDT and FYEKMQ (reference sequence). With 5 bases removed from V and 7 bases from J, the gap between germline ends came to 23 bases. This CDR3 has 16 amino acids. The CDR3 is CASSPPEDTSFRTQYF. DNA for the CDR3: TGTGCCAGCAGCCCCCCCGAGGACACGTCCTTCCGGACCCAGTACTTC.

The rearrangement uses TRBV6-4 and TRBJ1-1; TRBD1 matches at 8 bases. V lost 7 bases and J lost 3; bases outside the gene matches: 10. The CDR3 has 15 amino acids. Germline assignment: CDR1 MRHNA and CDR2 SNTAGT. This chain's CDR3 is CASNHQPGQDTEAFF. The DNA for the CDR3 is TGTGCCAGCAACCACCAGCCGGGACAGGACACTGAAGCTTTCTTT.

J is TRBJ1-4 and V is TRBV5-5; 8 nucleotides line up with TRBD1. Germline V gives CDR1 SGHKS, CDR2 YYEKEE (reference sequence). The CDR3 length is 15 residues. Trimming cost V 4 bases and J 8 bases; bases outside gene matches: 10. Here the CDR3 DNA reads TGTGCCAGCAGCCCAAACCCCGACAGGGGAGAAAAACTGTTTTTT. Its translation: CASSPNPDRGEKLFF. The full variable domain, its missing parts supplied by reference TRBV5-5 and TRBJ1-4, is DAGVTQSPTHLIKTRGQQVTLRCSPISGHKSVSWYQQVLGQGPQFIFQYYEKEERGRGNFPDRFSARQFPNYSSELNVNALLLGDSALYLCASSPNPDRGEKLFFGSGTQLSVL.

The genes are TRBV7-9 and TRBJ2-7, with 8 bases aligning to TRBD1. CDR1 SEHNR and CDR2 FQNEAQ come from the germline V gene (reference sequence). Trimming cost V 3 bases and J 3 bases; bases outside gene matches: 7. The CDR3 length is 15 residues. CDR3 amino acids: CASSFQGATLYEQYF. DNA of the CDR3: TGTGCCAGCAGCTTTCAGGGGGCGACCCTCTACGAGCAGTACTTC.

A remark on this clone: A junction boundary mismatches the germline segment, possibly from a read error. V and J are TRBV6-4 and TRBJ2-1, with 10 bases fitting TRBD2. Looked up from germline, CDR1 is MRHNA and CDR2 is SNTAGT. CDR3 length: 16 residues. CDR3 amino acids: CVSSTSAGGPSNEPFF. The CDR3 DNA sequence: TGTGTCAGCAGTACCTCAGCGGGAGGGCCGTCGAATGAGCCGTTCTTC.

The chain carries TRBV2 and TRBJ1-2; D unresolved. Germline loops: CDR1 SNHLY, CDR2 FYNNEI. Trimming pared 6 bases from V and 2 bases from J, leaving 10 bases between. The CDR3 is made up of 13 amino acids. The CDR3 coding sequence is TGTGCCAGCAGAGCAGCGCGAAACTATGGCTACACCTTC. It specifies CASRAARNYGYTF.

The rearrangement joins TRBV7-9 to TRBJ1-5; no definite D call. Deletions cut 3 bases from V and 0 bases from J, with 15 bases between. There are 17 residues in the CDR3. Germline CDR1 reads SEHNR; CDR2 reads FQNEAQ (reference sequence). The CDR3 reads CASSFYPAGDSNQPQHF. DNA of the CDR3: TGTGCCAGCAGCTTCTATCCGGCGGGAGATAGCAATCAGCCCCAGCATTTT.

The rearrangement joins TRBV5-6 to TRBJ1-5, with 8 positions matching TRBD1. The V gene end was trimmed by 4 bases and the J gene end by 7 bases; junction bases not matched to a gene: 13. The CDR3 loop spans 16 amino acids. The germline gives CDR1 SGHDT, CDR2 YYEEEE. CDR3 residues: CASSVDRGGLRQPQHF. In DNA, the CDR3 is TGTGCCAGCAGCGTTGACAGGGGAGGCCTGAGGCAGCCCCAGCATTTT.

The chain joins TRBV9 to TRBJ1-2; D is unresolved. Germline loops: CDR1 SGDLS, CDR2 YYNGEE. The ends were cut back, 0 bases at V and 4 bases at J, with 10 bases in the middle. This CDR3 has 14 amino acids. CDR3 nucleotide sequence: TGTGCCAGCAGCGTAGGCGGGCTGTCCTATGGCTACACCTTC. Translating gives CASSVGGLSYGYTF.

The chain is built from TRBV19 and TRBJ2-3, with 14 bases matching TRBD2. J lost 0 bases, V lost 4 bases, and 12 bases had no gene match. The CDR3 runs to 20 residues. Germline V gives CDR1 LNHDA, CDR2 SQIVND (reference sequence). The CDR3 is CASSTVLPTSGGGSTDTQYF. CDR3 DNA sequence: TGTGCCAGTAGTACCGTCCTACCGACTAGCGGGGGGGGGAGCACAGATACGCAGTATTTT.

The rearrangement uses TRBV25-1 and TRBJ2-1; 11 bases line up with TRBD2. The CDR3 loop spans 17 amino acids. Trimming removed 5 bases from V and 2 bases from J; junction bases left unmatched: 8. CDR1 MGHDK and CDR2 SYGVNS come from the germline V gene. The chain's CDR3 is CASSTHSGRGAYNEQFF. DNA of the CDR3: TGTGCCAGCAGTACTCATAGCGGGAGGGGCGCCTACAATGAGCAGTTCTTC.

This rearrangement joins TRBV29-1 to TRBJ2-3, with 8 bases aligning to TRBD1. The CDR3 is made up of 15 amino acids. V lost 0 bases to trimming and J lost 4 bases; unmatched junction nucleotides: 6. Per the germline V gene, CDR1 is SQVTM and CDR2 is ANQGSEA. For the CDR3, the DNA is TGCAGCGTTGAAGATTTGAACAGGGGGGCAGATACGCAGTATTTT. Its translation: CSVEDLNRGADTQYF.

The gene calls are TRBV15 and TRBJ2-5, with a tentative D call TRBD1 (6 bases). CDR1 and CDR2 from the germline V gene are LNHNV and YYDKDF (reference sequence). V dropped 1 base and J dropped 1 base, with 16 bases sitting between them. This CDR3 is 17 amino acids long. The CDR3 nucleotides are TGTGCCACCAGCAGAGTGCTGGGGATAGGGGGCCAAGAGACCCAGTACTTC. The encoded protein is CATSRVLGIGGQETQYF.

This clone appeared once. The gene calls are TRBV5-1 and TRBJ1-2; TRBD1 agrees at 8 bases. With 2 bases clipped from V and 8 bases from J, the junction kept 11 bases outside the gene matches. The germline V gene encodes CDR1 SGHRS and CDR2 YFSETQ. This CDR3 is 15 amino acids long. As DNA, the CDR3 is TGCGCCAGCAGCTTTGATGACAGGGGATATGAAGGCTACACCTTC. This translates into CASSFDDRGYEGYTF. The entire variable domain, with the rest obtained from reference TRBV5-1 and TRBJ1-2, is as follows: KAGVTQTPRYLIKTRGQQVTLSCSPISGHRSVSWYQQTPGQGLQFLFEYFSETQRNKGNFPGRFSGRQFSNSRSEMNVSTLELGDSALYLCASSFDDRGYEGYTFGSGTRLTVV.

This clone was recorded once. The chain carries TRBV6-4 and TRBJ2-3; 7 bases align to TRBD1. Germline values: CDR1 MRHNA, CDR2 SNTAGT. V shed 2 bases and J 0 bases; nucleotides not matched to a gene: 2. The CDR3 contains 15 residues. CDR3 loop: CASSDGTASTDTQYF. CDR3 coding DNA: TGTGCCAGCAGTGACGGGACAGCTAGCACAGATACGCAGTATTTT.